These 13 T cell receptor beta chains were all obtained from the same sample, sequenced in a study of beta chain features in type 1 diabetes (dated by TCRdb to the late 2010s). The receptor library was made with the immunoSEQ multiplex PCR assay. The entire isolated RNA was reverse transcribed using the High Capacity cDNA Reverse Transcription Kit, and thus expressed TCRB transcripts were sequenced. TCRdb's version of the immuneACCESS table is confined to in-frame rearrangements and falls short of the full clone set. An unresolved V gene accounts for under half of the shortfall where checked; the remainder is of unknown origin. The sample data list 900,000 or so clones, and about 17% of these were observed just once. The ten largest clones take up 0.02% to 0.025% of the sample. The sample comprised naive CD4+ T cells from blood. The sample's cell subset or site label is to be understood as: true naive CD4+ T cells. All receptors come from a young woman in good health.

This clone occurred a few times. This rearrangement joins TRBV11-2 to TRBJ2-1; 7 positions agree with TRBD2. The CDR3 is 14 residues long. V shed 2 bases and J 4 bases; nucleotides not matched to a gene: 2. Germline V gene lookup returns CDR1 SGHAT and CDR2 FQNNGV. The CDR3 region has the DNA TGTGCCAGCAGCTTACGAGCGGGGTACAATGAGCAGTTCTTC. This encodes CASSLRAGYNEQFF.

The chain couples TRBV27 to TRBJ1-2, with D uncertain. Germline CDR1 and CDR2: MNHEY and SMNVEV (reference sequence). V gave up 5 bases and J gave up 8 bases, with 21 bases separating them. This CDR3 spans 15 amino acids. CDR3 in amino acids: CASSPRGTPVGGYTF. CDR3 nucleotide sequence: TGTGCCAGCAGTCCCCGCGGTACACCGGTAGGCGGCTACACCTTC.

This clone was counted between two and nine times. V is TRBV6-1 and J is TRBJ2-7; perhaps D is TRBD1 or TRBD2 (7 bases each). Trimming left V 8 bases short and J 3 bases short, with 14 bases between. The CDR3 extends over 13 amino acids. The germline gives CDR1 MNHNS, CDR2 SASEGT. The CDR3 is CASGGGQYYEQYF. For the CDR3, the DNA is TGTGCCAGCGGCGGGGGACAGTACTACGAGCAGTACTTC.

This clone appeared a few times. This chain links TRBV19 with TRBJ2-1; weak D call: TRBD2 (6 bases). V lost 5 bases to trimming and J lost 0 bases, with 14 bases between them. The CDR3 is 16 amino acids. Germline CDR1 and CDR2: LNHDA and SQIVND (reference sequence). CDR3 sequence reads: CASSHPGGSSYNEQFF. The CDR3, as DNA: TGTGCCAGTAGTCACCCCGGAGGGAGCTCCTACAATGAGCAGTTCTTC.

This clone has a handful of counts. V usage is TRBV14 and J usage is TRBJ2-2; D unclear. The germline V gene has CDR1 SGHDN and CDR2 FVKESK. The CDR3 has 19 residues. V lost 0 bases and J 1 base, leaving 18 bases between the germline ends. CDR3 DNA: TGTGCCAGCAGCCAAGACTCGACACCGTACATAGAGAACACCGGGGAGCTGTTTTTT. It codes for CASSQDSTPYIENTGELFF.

The V call is TRBV7-9, the J call TRBJ2-7; perhaps TRBD1 as D (6 bases). The CDR3 is 14 amino acids. From germline, CDR1 is SEHNR and CDR2 FQNEAQ (reference sequence). The ends were cut back, 3 bases at V and 0 bases at J, with 9 bases in the middle. The CDR3 protein is CASSLTGSSYEQYF. The CDR3 DNA reads TGTGCCAGCAGCTTGACAGGATCCTCCTACGAGCAGTACTTC.

This clone has more than one count but fewer than ten. The chain has TRBV6-5 and TRBJ2-5, with TRBD2 matching over 9 bases. This CDR3 comprises 15 residues. Germline-derived CDR1 and CDR2 are MNHEY and SVGAGI. The V gene end was trimmed by 3 bases and the J gene end by 7 bases; junction bases not matched to a gene: 9. In nucleotides, the CDR3 is TGTGCCAGCAGTTATGCGGGAGGGACAAAAGGGACCCAGTACTTC. Translated: CASSYAGGTKGTQYF.

With respect to this clone: Given the absence of the conserved phenylalanine or tryptophan at the CDR3 end, a read error is likely. The DNA is left out, because the CDR3 cannot be placed on it with certainty; the CDR3 is given as TCRdb lists it. This chain joins TRBV7-3 and TRBJ2-7. Looked up from germline, CDR1 is SGHTA and CDR2 is FQGTGA. The CDR3 is made up of 9 amino acids, end residues included. The CDR3 sequence is CASSLKICT.

This clone was seen more than once but under ten times. The J gene is TRBJ2-7, the V gene TRBV7-3, with a possible D match to TRBD1 (6 bases). This CDR3 comprises 15 residues. Between the trimmed V and J ends, which lost 2 bases and 2 bases, there was a span of 13 bases. The V gene's germline CDR1 is SGHTA and CDR2 FQGTGA. The CDR3 here is CASSLLGGIPYEQYF. The DNA of the CDR3 is TGTGCCAGCAGCTTATTAGGGGGAATACCCTACGAGCAGTACTTC.

The chain couples TRBV27 to TRBJ2-1; a weak D match, TRBD2 (5 bases). V lost 2 bases to trimming and J lost 0 bases, with 8 bases between them. Germline V gene data show CDR1 as MNHEY and CDR2 as SMNVEV (reference sequence). The CDR3 spans 15 residues. CDR3 nucleotide sequence: TGTGCCAGCAGTTTAGTGGGGAGCTCCTACAATGAGCAGTTCTTC. Translation: CASSLVGSSYNEQFF.

This rearrangement joins TRBV7-3 to TRBJ2-3, with 9 bases matching TRBD1. V gave up 1 base and J gave up 3 bases; unmatched junction bases: 5. The CDR3 is made up of 16 amino acids. CDR1 and CDR2 from the germline V gene are SGHTA and FQGTGA. The CDR3 spells CASSLMGQGLTDTQYF. The CDR3 coding sequence is TGTGCCAGCAGCTTAATGGGACAGGGATTAACAGATACGCAGTATTTT.

The CDR3 region is CASSLYRVTSGANVLTF. Written as DNA, the CDR3 is TGTGCCAGCAGCTTGTACAGGGTGACCTCTGGGGCCAACGTCCTGACTTTC. The chain employs TRBV5-8 and TRBJ2-6; possible D gene TRBD1, 6 bases. Germline CDR1 and CDR2: SGHTS and YDEGEE. Trimming removed 1 base at V and 0 bases at J, with 11 bases between. This CDR3 has 17 amino acids.

This chain links TRBV19 with TRBJ1-5; D not certain. The CDR3 runs 15 residues. The germline V gene has CDR1 LNHDA and CDR2 SQIVND (reference sequence). Deletions cut 3 bases from V and 4 bases from J, with 13 bases between. CDR3 region: CASSMGGVGNQPQHF. CDR3 sequence (DNA): TGTGCCAGTAGTATGGGCGGGGTTGGTAATCAGCCCCAGCATTTT.